These 5 T cell receptor beta chains originate from one sample sequenced in a study of regulatory T cells in long-lasting Graves disease. Time point defined: persistent/refractory GD, antithyroid drugs over 5 years with positive TRAb. Researchers made the TCR library from RNA that was extracted from PBMCs. Researchers made TCR beta libraries by using iRepertoire HTBI primers and running Arm-PCR on CDR3 regions. From the multiplex PCR reads, TCRdb called clonotypes with MiXCR, one entry per CDR3 protein. This sample yields about 310,000 distinct CDR3 sequences, of which roughly a fifth are seen a single time; roughly 56% belongs to the top ten. This sample comprised peripheral blood mononuclear cells (PBMCs), obtained when the disease was refractory, from a patient treated with antithyroid drugs. The receptors here all came from a female donor with Graves disease.

This clonotype was detected a few times. The V gene is TRBV10-3, the J gene TRBJ1-1; 9 positions agree with TRBD1. The CDR3 totals 15 residues. V shed 10 bases, J shed 4 bases, and the junction held 13 bases outside the gene matches. Looked up from germline, CDR1 is ENHRY and CDR2 is SYGVKD. The DNA for the CDR3 is TGTGCCACCGCGGACAGGGGCGGGAGAGGCACTGAAGCTTTCTTT. It codes for CATADRGGRGTEAFF.

This clonotype was observed at least ten times. This sequence joins TRBV12-3 or TRBV12-4 and TRBJ1-6; D gene uncertain. The V and J ends lost 3 bases and 8 bases respectively, with 5 bases between them. The CDR3 has 12 residues. The CDR3 protein is CASSFWDSPLHF. The CDR3 DNA is TGTGCCAGCAGTTTTTGGGATTCACCCCTCCACTTT.

The chain is built from TRBV27 and TRBJ2-7; the match to TRBD2 covers 7 bases. Germline V gene lookup returns CDR1 MNHEY and CDR2 SMNVEV (reference sequence). The CDR3 spans 13 residues. With V trimmed by 3 bases and J by 5 bases, 4 bases remained unmatched. The CDR3 sequence is CASSLTSLHEQYF. The CDR3 DNA follows: TGTGCCAGCAGTTTGACTAGCCTACACGAGCAGTACTTC.

The chain uses TRBV2 and TRBJ2-7; tentatively, D is TRBD2 (5 bases). The CDR3 is 10 amino acids. The germline CDR1 and CDR2 sequences are SNHLY and FYNNEI. The V end lost 11 bases, the J end lost 7 bases, and 12 bases lay between the germline ends. CDR3 sequence (DNA): TGTGCCTCGTCCGGGATGGAGCAGTACTTC. Translated: CASSGMEQYF.

The chain employs TRBV19 and TRBJ1-4; D is undetermined. The V and J ends lost 6 bases and 1 base respectively, with 15 bases between them. Germline V gene lookup returns CDR1 LNHDA and CDR2 SQIVND (reference sequence). This CDR3 spans 16 amino acids. CDR3 DNA sequence: TGTGCCAGTAGGCCATCATACAGCTTAACTAATGAAAAACTGTTTTTT. This sequence encodes CASRPSYSLTNEKLFF.